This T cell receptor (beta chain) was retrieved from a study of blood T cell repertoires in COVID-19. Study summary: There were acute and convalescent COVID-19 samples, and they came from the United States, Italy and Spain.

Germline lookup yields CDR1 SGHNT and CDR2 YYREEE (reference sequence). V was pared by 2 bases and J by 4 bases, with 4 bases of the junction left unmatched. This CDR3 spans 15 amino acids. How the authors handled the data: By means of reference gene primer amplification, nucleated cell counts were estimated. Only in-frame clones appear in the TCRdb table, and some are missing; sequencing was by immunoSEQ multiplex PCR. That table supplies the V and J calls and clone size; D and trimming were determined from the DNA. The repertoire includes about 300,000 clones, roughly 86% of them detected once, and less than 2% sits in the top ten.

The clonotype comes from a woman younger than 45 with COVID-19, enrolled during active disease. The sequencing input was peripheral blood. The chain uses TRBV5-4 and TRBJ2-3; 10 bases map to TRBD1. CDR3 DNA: TGTGCCAGCAGCTTAGACAGGGGGCTCCCAGATACGCAGTATTTT. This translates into CASSLDRGLPDTQYF. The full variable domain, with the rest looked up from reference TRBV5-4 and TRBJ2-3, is ETGVTQSPTHLIKTRGQQVTLRCSSQSGHNTVSWYQQALGQGPQFIFQYYREEENGRGNFPPRFSGLQFPNYSSELNVNALELDDSALYLCASSLDRGLPDTQYFGPGTRLTVL.